What follows are 15 T cell receptor beta chains derived from one specimen sequenced in a study of T cell responses to AZD1222 COVID-19 vaccine. Some clones are missing from TCRdb's copy, which holds only in-frame ones; the method was immunoSEQ multiplex PCR. The sample lists about 55,000 clones; less than 85% were seen once. Source: peripheral blood, taken on day 0 of AZD1222 vaccination. The receptors come from an adult in good health.

This sequence joins TRBV27 and TRBJ1-4, with a weak D call TRBD1 (5 bases). CDR1 MNHEY and CDR2 SMNVEV come from the germline V gene (reference sequence). CDR3 length equals 18 residues. V was pared by 6 bases and J by 8 bases, with 28 bases between. CDR3 sequence: CASRVTSSVSLGGEKLFF. The CDR3 nucleotides are TGTGCCAGCAGGGTGACATCCTCGGTTAGCCTCGGGGGGGAAAAACTGTTTTTT.

This clone is a singleton in its sample. The rearrangement links TRBV11-2 to TRBJ2-7, with D unresolved. Germline assignment: CDR1 SGHAT and CDR2 FQNNGV. Trimming shortened V by 1 base and J by 2 bases, and 12 bases separated the two germline ends. The CDR3 is made up of 15 amino acids. The CDR3 coding sequence is TGTGCCAGCAGCTTAGCGGTTGGGCAGGCCTACGAGCAGTACTTC. Its translation: CASSLAVGQAYEQYF.

The gene calls are TRBV28 and TRBJ1-1, with D possibly TRBD1 on 5 matching bases. The V gene's germline CDR1 is MDHEN and CDR2 SYDVKM. The CDR3 consists of 15 residues. V lost 5 bases and J 2 bases, leaving 15 bases between the germline ends. The CDR3 nucleotides are TGTGCCAGCAGTATTCTGGGACTAGGAAACACTGAAGCTTTCTTT. Encoded protein: CASSILGLGNTEAFF.

This chain joins TRBV4-3 and TRBJ2-2, with 11 positions matching TRBD1. CDR1 is LGHNA, CDR2 YSLEER, per germline. J lost 3 bases, V lost 1 base, and 4 bases had no gene match. The CDR3 has 17 amino acids. CDR3 sequence reads: CASSQGDRGIDTGELFF. The CDR3 DNA follows: TGCGCCAGCAGCCAAGGGGACAGGGGGATCGACACCGGGGAGCTGTTTTTT.

The V call is TRBV19, the J call TRBJ1-4, with D unresolved. Germline CDR1 and CDR2: LNHDA and SQIVND (reference sequence). The germline V and J ends were trimmed by 3 bases and 11 bases, with 16 bases remaining between them. The CDR3 sequence is 14 residues long. CDR3 sequence reads: CASSIASPGRKLFF. DNA for the CDR3: TGTGCCAGTAGTATCGCATCCCCCGGGCGGAAACTGTTTTTT.

The chain uses TRBV5-1 and TRBJ2-3; 13 bases are a match to TRBD2. CDR3 length: 18 amino acids. Germline assignment: CDR1 SGHRS and CDR2 YFSETQ. The junction had 9 bases not matched to a gene; V was cut back by 4 bases and J by 1 base. CDR3: CASSTGLAGRGGTDTQYF. The CDR3 nucleotides read TGCGCCAGCAGCACGGGACTAGCGGGGAGAGGTGGCACAGATACGCAGTATTTT.

The J gene is TRBJ2-7, the V gene TRBV7-9; no clear D. Trimming left V 6 bases short and J 5 bases short, with 17 bases between. The CDR3 extends over 14 amino acids. Germline V CDR1 and CDR2: SEHNR, FQNEAQ (reference sequence). The CDR3 protein is CASSNGRGSNEQYF. The DNA of the CDR3 is TGTGCCAGCAGTAACGGCCGAGGAAGCAACGAGCAGTACTTC.

This clone has just one count. The V and J genes are TRBV7-2 and TRBJ1-4, with a tentative D call TRBD1 (5 bases). The CDR3 runs to 13 residues. CDR1 SGHTA and CDR2 FQGNSA come from the germline V gene. V lost 5 bases and J lost 8, with 12 bases in between. The CDR3, as DNA: TGTGCCAGCAGCATAGACAGAGACGAAAAACTGTTTTTT. Translating gives CASSIDRDEKLFF.

The chain joins TRBV5-5 to TRBJ1-5; the D gene is possibly TRBD1 (6 bases). The length of the CDR3 is 16 residues. Trimming shortened V by 0 bases and J by 3 bases, and 13 bases separated the two germline ends. Per germline, CDR1 SGHKS and CDR2 YYEKEE (reference sequence). CDR3 sequence reads: CASSLVTGPYNQPQHF. The DNA of the CDR3 is TGTGCCAGCAGCTTGGTTACAGGGCCCTACAATCAGCCCCAGCATTTT.

This chain links TRBV5-1 with TRBJ2-7; 8 bases match TRBD1. CDR1 is SGHRS, CDR2 YFSETQ, per germline. The CDR3 has 14 amino acids. V dropped 3 bases and J dropped 4; count of bases not matched to a gene: 6. This CDR3 reads CASSWTGQGYEQYF. The CDR3 DNA sequence: TGCGCCAGCAGCTGGACAGGACAGGGTTACGAGCAGTACTTC.

This chain uses TRBV27 with TRBJ1-2, with TRBD1 matching over 9 bases. The CDR3 runs 14 residues. Trimming removed 8 bases from V and 3 bases from J; junction bases left unmatched: 7. The germline V gene encodes CDR1 MNHEY and CDR2 SMNVEV (reference sequence). As DNA, the CDR3 is TGTGCCAGCTCGACAGGGGGGCCTGACTATGGCTACACCTTC. Translation gives CASSTGGPDYGYTF.

The chain combines TRBV6-5 with TRBJ2-5; 9 bases align to TRBD1. CDR3 length: 14 amino acids. The J segment lost 5 bases and the V segment lost 7 bases, leaving 8 bases of the junction unmatched. CDR1 and CDR2 (germline): MNHEY, SVGAGI. The CDR3 bases are TGTGCCAGCAAAATAACAGGGGGCCGGGAGACCCAGTACTTC. Its translation is CASKITGGRETQYF.

This clone is a singleton in its sample. This chain connects TRBV1 to TRBJ1-2. TRBV1 represents a pseudogene. This CDR3 region has 12 residues. The CDR3 DNA sequence: TGCACCAGCAGAACCTTTAACTATGGCTACACCTTC. It is translated as CTSRTFNYGYTF.

The chain carries TRBV27 and TRBJ1-4; 9 bases agree with TRBD1. The CDR3 consists of 14 residues. The J segment lost 5 bases and the V segment lost 8 bases, leaving 6 bases of the junction unmatched. Germline V gives CDR1 MNHEY, CDR2 SMNVEV (reference sequence). This CDR3 is CASRGQGHNEKLFF. Here the CDR3 DNA reads TGTGCCAGCCGGGGACAGGGCCACAATGAAAAACTGTTTTTT.

The V call is TRBV4-2, the J call TRBJ1-5; the match to TRBD1 covers 10 bases. Unmatched junction bases numbered 5, after V lost 0 bases and J lost 6 bases. The germline gives CDR1 LGHNA, CDR2 YNFKEQ. CDR3 length equals 16 residues. CDR3 sequence reads: CASSQEFRTGGQPQHF. CDR3 DNA sequence: TGTGCCAGCAGCCAAGAGTTTAGGACAGGGGGTCAGCCCCAGCATTTT.